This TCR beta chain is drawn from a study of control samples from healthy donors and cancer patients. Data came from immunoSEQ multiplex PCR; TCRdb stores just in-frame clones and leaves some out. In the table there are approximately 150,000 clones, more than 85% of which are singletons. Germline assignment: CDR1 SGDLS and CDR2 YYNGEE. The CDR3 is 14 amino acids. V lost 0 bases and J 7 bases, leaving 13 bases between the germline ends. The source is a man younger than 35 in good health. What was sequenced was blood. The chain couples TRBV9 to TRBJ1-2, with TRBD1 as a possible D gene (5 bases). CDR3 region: CASSVDPGLGGYTF. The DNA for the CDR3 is TGTGCCAGCAGCGTAGATCCGGGGCTTGGTGGCTACACCTTC.